This passage covers 8 T cell receptor beta chains from one sample sequenced in a study of T cells after yellow fever vaccination. TCRdb re-called the 5' RACE reads with MiXCR, one entry per CDR3 protein. The sample holds about 340,000 distinct CDR3 sequences, approximately 12% seen once. This material consisted of CD4+ T cells sorted from PBMCs, taken 15 days after the yellow fever booster vaccination. Every receptor here comes from a man between 18 and 29 years old who received the YFV17D yellow fever vaccine.

This clonotype was counted many times. The gene calls are TRBV5-1 and TRBJ2-5; the D call may be TRBD1 or TRBD2 (6 bases each). This CDR3 has 14 amino acids. V lost 0 bases and J lost 4, with 10 bases in between. Germline V CDR1 and CDR2: SGHRS, YFSETQ. The CDR3 DNA follows: TGCGCCAGCAGCTTGGCCGGGGGCGGAGAGACCCAGTACTTC. This codes for CASSLAGGGETQYF.

The chain has TRBV7-3 and TRBJ2-3; D is possibly TRBD1 (6 bases). The ends were cut back, 2 bases at V and 4 bases at J, with 10 bases in the middle. The CDR3 length is 14 residues. Germline loops: CDR1 SGHTA, CDR2 FQGTGA. The CDR3 DNA is TGTGCCAGCAGCTTAGGGGGCTACCCAGATACGCAGTATTTT. Amino acid sequence: CASSLGGYPDTQYF.

This clonotype was counted between two and nine times. The chain joins TRBV30 to TRBJ2-3; D remains ambiguous. Trimming left V 5 bases short and J 2 bases short, with 5 bases between. Germline CDR1 reads GTSNPN; CDR2 reads SVGIG (reference sequence). The CDR3 runs to 11 residues. This CDR3 is CAWADTDTQYF. CDR3 DNA sequence: TGTGCCTGGGCGGACACAGATACGCAGTATTTT.

V gene TRBV7-3 combines with J gene TRBJ1-1, with D maybe TRBD1 (5 bases). The CDR3 sequence is 13 residues long. Deletions cut 7 bases from V and 1 base from J, with 10 bases between. Looked up from germline, CDR1 is SGHTA and CDR2 is FQGTGA. The CDR3 DNA sequence: TGTGCCAGCATGGCACAGGCGAACACTGAAGCTTTCTTT. Its protein is CASMAQANTEAFF.

This clonotype was seen ten or more times. The chain is built from TRBV7-2 and TRBJ2-5; 11 bases are shared with TRBD2. V gave up 2 bases and J gave up 4 bases; unmatched junction bases: 3. Germline CDR1 reads SGHTA; CDR2 reads FQGNSA. CDR3 length: 15 residues. The CDR3 loop reads CASSLWLAGGETQYF. DNA of the CDR3: TGTGCCAGCAGCTTATGGCTAGCGGGGGGAGAGACCCAGTACTTC.

This clonotype has more than one count but fewer than ten. The chain links TRBV7-2 to TRBJ1-2; no clear D. Germline V CDR1 and CDR2: SGHTA, FQGNSA. Trimming took off 4 bases at V and 6 bases at J, with 9 bases between the two ends. The CDR3 has 12 residues. The CDR3 reads CASSSSRNGYTF. CDR3 sequence (DNA): TGTGCCAGCAGCTCCAGCAGGAATGGCTACACCTTC. Combining the CDR3 with reference TRBV7-2 and TRBJ1-2 gives the whole variable domain GAGVSQSPSNKVTEKGKDVELRCDPISGHTALYWYRQSLGQGLEFLIYFQGNSAPDKSGLPSDRFSAERTGGSVSTLTIQRTQQEDSAVYLCASSSSRNGYTFGSGTRLTVV.

This clonotype was observed at least ten times. The chain joins TRBV12-3 or TRBV12-4 to TRBJ1-5; D remains ambiguous. CDR3 length equals 12 residues. The V end was cut by 3 bases, the J end by 1 base, with 1 base between. The CDR3 protein is CASSFSNQPQHF. As DNA, the CDR3 is TGTGCCAGCAGTTTCAGCAATCAGCCCCAGCATTTT.

This clonotype came up many times. The V and J genes are TRBV11-2 and TRBJ1-6; the match to TRBD1 covers 9 bases. Trimming removed 5 bases from V and 6 bases from J; junction bases left unmatched: 5. The CDR3 totals 15 residues. Per the germline V gene, CDR1 is SGHAT and CDR2 is FQNNGV. CDR3 nucleotide sequence: TGTGCCAGCAGCCCAGGGGACAGGGTTAATTCACCCCTCCACTTT. It is translated as CASSPGDRVNSPLHF.